This T cell receptor beta chain was profiled in a study of cytomegalovirus exposure and HLA in healthy donors. It was with 60 Vbeta and 13 Jbeta primers that the PCR ran. Assay used: immunoSEQ multiplex PCR; TCRdb lists only in-frame clones, some missing. The repertoire holds approximately 93,000 clones, with approximately 69% as singletons. Findings of the study overall: Rarity marked most TCR sequences, yet some public TCRs occurred in many donors.

On this clone: Its antigen is as yet unknown.

The CDR3 runs to 14 residues. Germline V lookup: CDR1 SNHLY, CDR2 FYNNEI. With 8 bases clipped from V and 5 bases from J, the junction kept 11 bases outside the gene matches. This TCR came from a boy younger than 18 in good health and CMV-seropositive. The sequenced sample consisted of PBMCs. This rearrangement joins TRBV2 to TRBJ2-7; 8 nucleotides line up with TRBD2. This chain's CDR3 is CASVFGGRTNEQYF. As DNA, the CDR3 is TGTGCCAGCGTCTTTGGCGGGAGGACCAACGAGCAGTACTTC.